This T cell receptor beta chain was found in a study of T cell responses to AZD1222 COVID-19 vaccine. Germline V gene sequence: CDR1 SEHNR, CDR2 FQNEAQ (reference sequence). J lost 3 bases, V lost 5 bases, and 6 bases had no gene match. This CDR3 contains 14 residues. The method was immunoSEQ multiplex PCR; TCRdb's version includes in-frame clones alone and lacks a portion of them. The sample shows around 150,000 clones, about 82% of them seen only once. A remark on this clone: The antigen remains unidentified.

General study findings and limits: Researchers took repertoire samples only after the peak T cell response had come.

The sample consisted of peripheral blood, taken 28 days after the second dose of the MenACWY control vaccine. V gene TRBV7-9 combines with J gene TRBJ2-7; the match to TRBD2 covers 8 bases. The receptor's source is an adult who received the MenACWY meningococcal vaccine as a control. The DNA for the CDR3 is TGTGCCAGCAGCCCTGCGGGGGGCGTCTACGAGCAGTACGTC. This translates into CASSPAGGVYEQYV.